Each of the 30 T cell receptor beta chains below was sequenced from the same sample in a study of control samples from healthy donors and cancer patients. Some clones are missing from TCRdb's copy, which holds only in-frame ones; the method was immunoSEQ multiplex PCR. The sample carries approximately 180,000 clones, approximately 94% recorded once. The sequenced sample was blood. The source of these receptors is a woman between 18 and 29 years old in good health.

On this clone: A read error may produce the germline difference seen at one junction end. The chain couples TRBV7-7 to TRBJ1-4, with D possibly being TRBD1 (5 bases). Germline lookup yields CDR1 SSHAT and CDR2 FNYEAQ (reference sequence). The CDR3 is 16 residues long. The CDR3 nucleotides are TGTGCTAGCAGCTTTGCTCAGCGGGGGAATAATGAAAAACTGTTTTTT. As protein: CASSFAQRGNNEKLFF.

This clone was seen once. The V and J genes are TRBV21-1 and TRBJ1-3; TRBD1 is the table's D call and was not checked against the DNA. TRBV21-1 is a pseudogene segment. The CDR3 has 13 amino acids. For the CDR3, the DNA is TGTGCCAGCAATGACACGCCTGGAAACACCATATATTTT. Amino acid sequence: CASNDTPGNTIYF.

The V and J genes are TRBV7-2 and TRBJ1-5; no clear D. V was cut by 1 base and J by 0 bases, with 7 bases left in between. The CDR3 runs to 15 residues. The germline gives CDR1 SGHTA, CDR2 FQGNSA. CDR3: CASSLVFSSNQPQHF. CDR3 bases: TGTGCCAGCAGCTTAGTTTTCAGTAGCAATCAGCCCCAGCATTTT.

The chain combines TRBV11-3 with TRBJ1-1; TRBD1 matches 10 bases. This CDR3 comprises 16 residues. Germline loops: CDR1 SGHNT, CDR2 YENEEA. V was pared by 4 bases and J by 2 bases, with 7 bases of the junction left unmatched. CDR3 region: CASSSRTGGRNTEAFF. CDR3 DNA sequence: TGTGCCAGCAGCTCGCGGACAGGGGGACGTAACACTGAAGCTTTCTTT.

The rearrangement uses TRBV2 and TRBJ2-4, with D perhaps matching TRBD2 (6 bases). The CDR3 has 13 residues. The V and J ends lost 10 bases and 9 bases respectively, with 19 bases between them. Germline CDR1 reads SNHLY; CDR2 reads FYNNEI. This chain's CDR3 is CATGELLSGIQYF. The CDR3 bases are TGTGCCACGGGGGAACTTCTTTCGGGCATTCAGTACTTC.

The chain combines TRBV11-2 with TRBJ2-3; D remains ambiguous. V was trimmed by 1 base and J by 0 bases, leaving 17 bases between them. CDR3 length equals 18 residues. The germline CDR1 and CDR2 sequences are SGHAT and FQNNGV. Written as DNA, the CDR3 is TGTGCCAGCAGCTTAGGCCAAATACTCAGACCCAGCACAGATACGCAGTATTTT. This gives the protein CASSLGQILRPSTDTQYF.

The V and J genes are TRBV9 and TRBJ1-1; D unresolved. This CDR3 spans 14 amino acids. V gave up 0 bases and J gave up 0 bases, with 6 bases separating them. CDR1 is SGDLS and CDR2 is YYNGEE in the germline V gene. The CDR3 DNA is TGTGCCAGCAGCGTAGGGACGGTGAACACTGAAGCTTTCTTT. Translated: CASSVGTVNTEAFF.

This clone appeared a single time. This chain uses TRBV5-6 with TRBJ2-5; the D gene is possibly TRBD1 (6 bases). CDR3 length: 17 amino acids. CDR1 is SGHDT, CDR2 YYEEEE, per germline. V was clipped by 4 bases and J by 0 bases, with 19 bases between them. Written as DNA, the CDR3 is TGTGCCAGCAGCACGGGTGGGGGCGGCCCCTACCAAGAGACCCAGTACTTC. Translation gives CASSTGGGGPYQETQYF.

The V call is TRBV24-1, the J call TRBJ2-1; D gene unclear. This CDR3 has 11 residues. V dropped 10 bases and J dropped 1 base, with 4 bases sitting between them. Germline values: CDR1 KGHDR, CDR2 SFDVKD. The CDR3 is CATGSYNEQFF. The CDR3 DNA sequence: TGTGCCACGGGTTCCTACAATGAGCAGTTCTTC.

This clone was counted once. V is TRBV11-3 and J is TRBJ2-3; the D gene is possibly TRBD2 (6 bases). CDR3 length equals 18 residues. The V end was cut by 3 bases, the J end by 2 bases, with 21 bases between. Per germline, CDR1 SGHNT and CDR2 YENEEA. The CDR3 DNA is TGTGCCAGCAGCTTTTGGTACTCGGGGGTGGGGGTCACAGATACGCAGTATTTT. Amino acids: CASSFWYSGVGVTDTQYF.

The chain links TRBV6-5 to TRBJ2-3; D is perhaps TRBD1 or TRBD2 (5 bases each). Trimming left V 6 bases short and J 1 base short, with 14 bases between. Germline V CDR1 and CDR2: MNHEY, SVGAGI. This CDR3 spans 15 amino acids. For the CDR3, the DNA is TGTGCCAGCAGGGGGGAAGGCGTTGGCACAGATACGCAGTATTTT. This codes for CASRGEGVGTDTQYF.

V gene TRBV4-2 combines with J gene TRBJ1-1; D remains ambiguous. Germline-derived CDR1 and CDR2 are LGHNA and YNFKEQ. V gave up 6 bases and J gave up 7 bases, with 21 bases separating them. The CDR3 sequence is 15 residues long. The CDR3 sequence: CASSPFSEAGYEAFF. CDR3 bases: TGTGCCAGCAGTCCCTTTTCGGAAGCGGGGTATGAAGCTTTCTTT.

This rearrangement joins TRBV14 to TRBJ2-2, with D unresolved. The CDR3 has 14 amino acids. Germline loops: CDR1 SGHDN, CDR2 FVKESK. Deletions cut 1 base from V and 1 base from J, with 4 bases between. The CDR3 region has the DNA TGTGCCAGCAGCCAAGGACAGAACACCGGGGAGCTGTTTTTT. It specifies CASSQGQNTGELFF.

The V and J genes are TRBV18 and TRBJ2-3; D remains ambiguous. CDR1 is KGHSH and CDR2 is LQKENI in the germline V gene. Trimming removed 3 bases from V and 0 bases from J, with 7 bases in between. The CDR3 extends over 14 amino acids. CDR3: CASSPLDSTDTQYF. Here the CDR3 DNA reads TGTGCCAGCTCACCCCTCGACAGCACAGATACGCAGTATTTT.

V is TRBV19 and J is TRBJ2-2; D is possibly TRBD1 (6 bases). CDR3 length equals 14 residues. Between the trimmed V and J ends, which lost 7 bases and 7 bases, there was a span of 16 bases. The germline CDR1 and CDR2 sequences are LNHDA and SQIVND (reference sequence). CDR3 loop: CASNVGGRNGELFF. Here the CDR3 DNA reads TGTGCCAGTAATGTAGGGGGAAGGAACGGGGAGCTGTTTTTT.

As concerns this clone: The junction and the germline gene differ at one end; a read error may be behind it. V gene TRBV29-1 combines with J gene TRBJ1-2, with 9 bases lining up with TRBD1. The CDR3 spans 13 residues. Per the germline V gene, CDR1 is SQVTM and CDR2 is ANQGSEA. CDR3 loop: CSVEGTGSRGYTF. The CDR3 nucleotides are TGCAGCGTCGAAGGGACAGGGTCTCGCGGCTACACCTTC.

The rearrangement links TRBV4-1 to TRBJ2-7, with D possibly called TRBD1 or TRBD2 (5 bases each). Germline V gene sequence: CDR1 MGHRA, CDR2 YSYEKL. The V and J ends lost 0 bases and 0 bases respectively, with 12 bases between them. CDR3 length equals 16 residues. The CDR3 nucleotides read TGCGCCAGCAGCCAAGATTCGTGGGGGTACTCCTACGAGCAGTACTTC. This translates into CASSQDSWGYSYEQYF.

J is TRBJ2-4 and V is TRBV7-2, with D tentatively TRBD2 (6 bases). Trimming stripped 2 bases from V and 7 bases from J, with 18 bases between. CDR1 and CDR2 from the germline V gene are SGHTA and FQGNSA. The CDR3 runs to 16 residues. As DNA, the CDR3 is TGTGCCAGCAGCTTATACGGGACTGGGGAAAGGAACATTCAGTACTTC. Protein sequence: CASSLYGTGERNIQYF.

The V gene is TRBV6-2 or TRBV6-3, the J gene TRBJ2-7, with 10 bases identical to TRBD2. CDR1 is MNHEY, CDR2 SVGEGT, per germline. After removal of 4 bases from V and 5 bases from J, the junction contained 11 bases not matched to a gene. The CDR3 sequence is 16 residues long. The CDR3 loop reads CASSSPTSGPLHEQYF. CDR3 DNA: TGTGCCAGCAGTTCGCCGACTAGCGGGCCACTTCACGAGCAGTACTTC.

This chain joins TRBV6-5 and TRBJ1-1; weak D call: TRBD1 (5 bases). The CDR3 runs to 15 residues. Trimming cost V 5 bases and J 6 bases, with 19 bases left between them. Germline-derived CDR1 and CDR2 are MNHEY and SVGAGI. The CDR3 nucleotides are TGTGCCAGCAGTACGGGGGGGATGGCGAGCGCTGAAGCTTTCTTT. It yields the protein CASSTGGMASAEAFF.

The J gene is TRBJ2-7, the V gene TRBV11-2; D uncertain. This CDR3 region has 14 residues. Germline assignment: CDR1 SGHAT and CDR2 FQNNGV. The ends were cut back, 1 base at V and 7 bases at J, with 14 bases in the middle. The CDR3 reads CASSLGARYEEQYF. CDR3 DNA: TGTGCCAGCAGCTTAGGCGCTCGGTATGAGGAGCAGTACTTC.

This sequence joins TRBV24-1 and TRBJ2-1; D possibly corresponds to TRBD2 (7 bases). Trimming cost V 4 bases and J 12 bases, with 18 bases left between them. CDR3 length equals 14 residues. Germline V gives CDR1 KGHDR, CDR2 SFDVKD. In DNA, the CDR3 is TGTGCCACCAGTGACGCTCTCCAAGGGGGGGGGCAGTTCTTC. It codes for CATSDALQGGGQFF.

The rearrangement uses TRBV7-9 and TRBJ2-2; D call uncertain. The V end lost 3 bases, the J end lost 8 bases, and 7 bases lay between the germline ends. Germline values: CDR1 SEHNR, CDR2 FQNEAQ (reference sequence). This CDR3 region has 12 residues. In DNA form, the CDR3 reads TGTGCCAGCAGCTTCCTCAGGGGGGAGCTGTTTTTT. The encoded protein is CASSFLRGELFF.

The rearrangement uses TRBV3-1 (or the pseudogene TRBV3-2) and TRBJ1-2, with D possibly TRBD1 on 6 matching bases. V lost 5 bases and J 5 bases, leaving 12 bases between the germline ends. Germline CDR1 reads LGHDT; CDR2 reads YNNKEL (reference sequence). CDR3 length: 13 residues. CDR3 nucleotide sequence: TGTGCCAGCAGCGGAGGGGGGGAGTATGGCTACACCTTC. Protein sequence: CASSGGGEYGYTF.

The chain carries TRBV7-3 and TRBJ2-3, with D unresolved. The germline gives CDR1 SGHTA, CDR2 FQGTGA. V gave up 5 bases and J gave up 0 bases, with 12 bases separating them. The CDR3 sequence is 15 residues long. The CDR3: CASSPYPLSTDTQYF. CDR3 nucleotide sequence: TGTGCCAGCAGCCCGTACCCGTTAAGCACAGATACGCAGTATTTT. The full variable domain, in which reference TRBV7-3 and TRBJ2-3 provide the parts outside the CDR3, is GAGVSQTPSNKVTEKGKYVELRCDPISGHTALYWYRQSLGQGPEFLIYFQGTGAADDSGLPNDRFFAVRPEGSVSTLKIQRTERGDSAVYLCASSPYPLSTDTQYFGPGTRLTVL.

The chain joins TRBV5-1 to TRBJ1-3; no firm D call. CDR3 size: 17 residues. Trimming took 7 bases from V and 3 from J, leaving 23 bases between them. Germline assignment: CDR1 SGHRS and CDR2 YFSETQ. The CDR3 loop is CASGVDFSLSSGNTIYF. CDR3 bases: TGCGCCAGCGGGGTCGATTTCTCTCTGTCGAGTGGAAACACCATATATTTT.

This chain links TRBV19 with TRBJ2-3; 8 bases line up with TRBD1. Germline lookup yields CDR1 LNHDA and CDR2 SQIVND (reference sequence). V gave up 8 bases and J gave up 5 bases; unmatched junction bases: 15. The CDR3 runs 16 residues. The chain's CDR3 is CASHRGGRGRRDTQYF. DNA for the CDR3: TGTGCCAGTCACCGGGGTGGCAGGGGGCGAAGAGATACGCAGTATTTT. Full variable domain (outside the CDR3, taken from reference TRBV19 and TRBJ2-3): DGGITQSPKYLFRKEGQNVTLSCEQNLNHDAMYWYRQDPGQGLRLIYYSQIVNDFQKGDIAEGYSVSREKKESFPLTVTSAQKNPTAFYLCASHRGGRGRRDTQYFGPGTRLTVL.

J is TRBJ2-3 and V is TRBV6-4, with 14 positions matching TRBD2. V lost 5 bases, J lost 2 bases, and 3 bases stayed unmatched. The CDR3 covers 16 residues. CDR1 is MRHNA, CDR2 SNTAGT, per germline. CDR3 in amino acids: CASSRTSGGSTDTQYF. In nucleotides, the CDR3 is TGTGCCAGCAGTCGGACTAGCGGGGGGTCCACAGATACGCAGTATTTT.

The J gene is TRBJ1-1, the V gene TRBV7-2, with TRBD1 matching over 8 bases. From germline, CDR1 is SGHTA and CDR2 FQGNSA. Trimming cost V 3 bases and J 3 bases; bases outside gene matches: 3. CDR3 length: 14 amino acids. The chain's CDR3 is CASSFRGQDTEAFF. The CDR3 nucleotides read TGTGCCAGCAGCTTCAGGGGGCAGGACACTGAAGCTTTCTTT.

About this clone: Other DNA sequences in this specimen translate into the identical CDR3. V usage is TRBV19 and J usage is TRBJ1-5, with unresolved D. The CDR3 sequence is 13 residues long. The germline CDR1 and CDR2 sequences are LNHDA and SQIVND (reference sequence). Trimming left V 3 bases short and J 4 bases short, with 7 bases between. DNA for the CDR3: TGTGCCAGTAGTATCGGAAGGAATCAGCCCCAGCATTTT. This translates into CASSIGRNQPQHF.